This TCR beta chain came from a study of cytomegalovirus exposure and HLA in healthy donors. It was with 60 Vbeta and 13 Jbeta primers that the PCR ran. Repertoires were generated with immunoSEQ multiplex PCR, while TCRdb's copy carries only in-frame clones and drops some. The sample contains approximately 61,000 clones, about 80% of which appear only once. The ends were cut back, 1 base at V and 4 bases at J, with 16 bases in the middle. There are 16 residues in the CDR3. Germline V gene lookup returns CDR1 WNHNN and CDR2 SYGVQD (reference sequence). This rearrangement joins TRBV10-1 to TRBJ2-5; the D gene is possibly TRBD1 (5 bases). The TCR comes from a man between 50 and 59 years old in good health and CMV-seropositive. Sample: PBMCs. CDR3 DNA sequence: TGCGCCAGCAGTGAGTTCGCAGGGTCGACCCTAGAGACCCAGTACTTC. As protein: CASSEFAGSTLETQYF.